Following are 2 T cell receptor beta chains from one sample sequenced in a study of cytomegalovirus exposure and HLA in healthy donors. 60 Vbeta and 13 Jbeta primers were used in PCR. Method: immunoSEQ multiplex PCR; TCRdb's copy keeps in-frame clones and lacks some. The table has approximately 160,000 clones, around 72% seen once; the top ten hold approximately 1.5%. Sequencing used PBMCs. The receptors were gathered from a man aged 45-60 years in good health and CMV-seronegative.

The chain is built from TRBV2 and TRBJ2-7; TRBD1 aligns across 8 bases. After removal of 3 bases from V and 0 bases from J, the junction contained 1 base not matched to a gene. The CDR3 sequence is 14 residues long. CDR1 is SNHLY, CDR2 FYNNEI, per germline. In DNA form, the CDR3 reads TGTGCCAGCAGTGACAGGGGGCACTCCTACGAGCAGTACTTC. Its translation is CASSDRGHSYEQYF.

The genes are TRBV7-2 and TRBJ2-7; the D is unclear. CDR1 is SGHTA and CDR2 is FQGNSA in the germline V gene. This CDR3 has 15 amino acids. V was pared by 5 bases and J by 3 bases, with 17 bases between. The CDR3: CASSPRHGLGYEQYF. The CDR3 coding sequence is TGTGCCAGCAGCCCACGACATGGGTTGGGCTACGAGCAGTACTTC.